This T cell receptor (beta chain) originates from a study of T cell clonotyping in hematopoietic cell transplantation. Recipients were bled about 28 days pretransplant and at posttransplant days 30, 100, 180. About this clone: Its antigen is still unknown.

The study's findings and limits: Pathologically expanded recipient clonotypes increased progressively from day 30 to day 180 as diversity fell.

V was cut by 0 bases and J by 0 bases, with 1 base left in between. The CDR3 runs 13 residues. Per germline, CDR1 SGDLS and CDR2 YYNGEE. The protocol was immunoSEQ multiplex PCR, while the TCRdb copy is restricted to in-frame clones and leaves out a portion. Of about 7,200 clones listed, about 91% were seen once; the top ten hold 7.5% to 9.5%. This material consisted of PBMCs, taken 100 days after allogeneic stem cell transplant. The clonotype originates from a young adult male patient who had an allogeneic stem cell transplant from a related donor, so the T cells may come from the graft donor. Some clones in this sample may be carry-over from other donors' samples. The chain recombines TRBV9 with TRBJ1-3; D is unclear. In DNA form, the CDR3 reads TGTGCCAGCAGCGTAGACTCTGGAAACACCATATATTTT. Amino acids: CASSVDSGNTIYF.